This record looks at one TCR beta chain sequence and its context. Time point specified: sample taken at primary tumor resection. Donation came from some 73 patients with untreated early-stage non-small cell lung cancer. Sequencing covered unsorted whole RNA taken from tumor, nontumor lung or frozen PBMC. The junction had 1 base not matched to a gene; V was cut back by 1 base and J by 0 bases. The CDR3 has 16 residues. CDR1 and CDR2 from the germline V gene are SGHVS and FNYEAQ. The data originate from a study of spatial heterogeneity in lung cancer. Study context: Each unique TCR and UMI combination was seen more than ten times on average in raw reads.

Each TCR cDNA molecule carried a unique molecular identifier. TCRdb used MiXCR to reprocess the 5' RACE reads, holding one entry per CDR3 protein. The table shows 48,000 or so distinct CDR3 sequences, with about 5.8% occurring only once. V usage is TRBV7-6 and J usage is TRBJ2-3; TRBD2 aligns across 10 bases. The clonotype comes from a male donor with early-stage non-small cell lung cancer. The starting material was PBMCs, obtained at surgery. CDR3 nucleotides: TGTGCCAGCAGCTTAGTACTAGCGGGGAGCACAGATACGCAGTATTTT. Its protein product is CASSLVLAGSTDTQYF.